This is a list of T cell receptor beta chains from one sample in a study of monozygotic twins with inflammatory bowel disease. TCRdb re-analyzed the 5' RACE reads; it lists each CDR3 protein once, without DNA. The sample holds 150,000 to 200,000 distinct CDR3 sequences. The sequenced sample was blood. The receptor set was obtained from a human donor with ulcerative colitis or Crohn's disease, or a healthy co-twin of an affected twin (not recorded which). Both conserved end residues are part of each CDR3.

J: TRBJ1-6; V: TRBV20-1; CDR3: CSATTGLNSPLHF
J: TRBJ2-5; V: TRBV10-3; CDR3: CAIRSDDRRSAPHF
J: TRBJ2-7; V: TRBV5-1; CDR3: CASGTRDRVTGEQYF
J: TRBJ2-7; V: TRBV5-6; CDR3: CASSPSGGGEQYF
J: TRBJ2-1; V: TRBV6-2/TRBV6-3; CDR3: CASSSPGSREQFF
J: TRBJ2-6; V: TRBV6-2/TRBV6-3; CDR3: CASSYGTSGSSGANVLTF
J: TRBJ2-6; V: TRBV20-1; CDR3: CSASGMFGANVLTF
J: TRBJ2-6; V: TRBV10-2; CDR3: CASSESEGRPRANVLTF
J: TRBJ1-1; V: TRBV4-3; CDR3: CASSQVYGTEAFF
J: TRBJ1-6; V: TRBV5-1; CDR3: CASSLEITSPLHF
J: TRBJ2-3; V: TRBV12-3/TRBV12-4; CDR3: CASSFKILNSTDTQYF
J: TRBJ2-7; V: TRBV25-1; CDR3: CASTLLDENEQYF
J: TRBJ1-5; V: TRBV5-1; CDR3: CASSLLPGQGQPQHF
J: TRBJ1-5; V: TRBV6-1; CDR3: CASSLHRDSNQPQHF
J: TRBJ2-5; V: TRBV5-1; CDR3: CASFERQGETQYF
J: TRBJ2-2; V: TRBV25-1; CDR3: CASSESTGWDTGELFF
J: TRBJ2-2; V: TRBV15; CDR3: CATSRDHDTGELFF
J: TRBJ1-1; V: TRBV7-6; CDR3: CASSYSDVNTEAFF
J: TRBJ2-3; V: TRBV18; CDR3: CASSDSITDTQYF
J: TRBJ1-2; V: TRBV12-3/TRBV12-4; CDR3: CATRRVGGYTF
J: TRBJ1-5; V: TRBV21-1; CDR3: CASSKVEERPQHF
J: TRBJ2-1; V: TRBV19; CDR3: CASSIGQTSYSEQFF
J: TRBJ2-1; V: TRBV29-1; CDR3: CSVETSGRALNEQFF
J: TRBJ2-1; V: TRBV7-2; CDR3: CASSLAPMGSSYNEQFF
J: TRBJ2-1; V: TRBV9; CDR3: CASSRAGTSGRATYNEQFF
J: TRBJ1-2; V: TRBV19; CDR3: CASTPSRYSGYTF
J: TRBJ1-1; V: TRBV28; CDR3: CASRLGPWNPGTDTEAFF
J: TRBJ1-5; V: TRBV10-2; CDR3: CASSESVLDRVLSNQPQHF
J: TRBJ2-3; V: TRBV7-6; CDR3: CASSLASTDTQYF
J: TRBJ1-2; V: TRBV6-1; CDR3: CASSEGTGPYGYTF
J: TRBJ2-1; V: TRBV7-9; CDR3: CASSLASNQDEQFF
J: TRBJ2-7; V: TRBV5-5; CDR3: CASSLSGHEQYF
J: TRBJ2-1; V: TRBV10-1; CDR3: CASSERGGPNEQFF
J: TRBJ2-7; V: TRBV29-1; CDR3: CSVGGLAGSYEQYF
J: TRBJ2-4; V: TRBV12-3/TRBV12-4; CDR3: CASSLVPGYRGGIQYF
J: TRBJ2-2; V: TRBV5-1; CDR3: CASSITGGTGELFF
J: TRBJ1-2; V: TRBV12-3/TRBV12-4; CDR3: CASSPGTTSVYGYTF
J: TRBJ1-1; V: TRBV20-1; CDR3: CSPPVGTPEAFF
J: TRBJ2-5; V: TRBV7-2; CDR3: CASSLVGTQYF
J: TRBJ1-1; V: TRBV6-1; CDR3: CASGYRNTEAFF
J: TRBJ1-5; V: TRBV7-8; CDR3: CASSLWRGNQPQHF
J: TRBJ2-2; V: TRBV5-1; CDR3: CASGYGGLNTGELFF
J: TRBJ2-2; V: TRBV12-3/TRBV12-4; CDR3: CASSFIAGGGSGELFF
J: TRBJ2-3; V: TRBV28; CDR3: CASSLGTGWDTQYF
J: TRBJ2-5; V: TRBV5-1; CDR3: CASRRIVGEETQYF
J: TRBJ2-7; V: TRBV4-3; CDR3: CASSQDWGDPKLYEQYF